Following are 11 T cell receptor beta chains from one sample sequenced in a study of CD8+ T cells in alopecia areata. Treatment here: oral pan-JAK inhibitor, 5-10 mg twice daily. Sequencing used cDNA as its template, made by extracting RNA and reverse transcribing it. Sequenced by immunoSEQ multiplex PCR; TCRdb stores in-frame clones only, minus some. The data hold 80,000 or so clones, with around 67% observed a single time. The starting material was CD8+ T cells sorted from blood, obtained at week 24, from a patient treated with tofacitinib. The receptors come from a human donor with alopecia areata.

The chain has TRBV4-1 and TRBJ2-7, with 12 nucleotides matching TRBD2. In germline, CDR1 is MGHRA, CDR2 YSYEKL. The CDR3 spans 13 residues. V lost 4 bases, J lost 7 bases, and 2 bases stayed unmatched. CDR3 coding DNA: TGCGCCAGCAGCCCCGGACTAGCGGGGGAGCAGTACTTC. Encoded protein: CASSPGLAGEQYF.

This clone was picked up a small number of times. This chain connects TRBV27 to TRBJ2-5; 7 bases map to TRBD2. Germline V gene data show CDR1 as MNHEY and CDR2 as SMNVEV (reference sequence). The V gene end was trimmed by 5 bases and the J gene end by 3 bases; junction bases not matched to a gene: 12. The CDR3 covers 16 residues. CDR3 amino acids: CASSPNAGLPKETQYF. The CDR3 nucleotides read TGTGCCAGCAGTCCCAACGCGGGACTACCGAAAGAGACCCAGTACTTC.

CDR3 coding DNA: TGTGCCAGCAGCCAAGTACAGGAGAACACTGAAGCTTTCTTT. Amino acids: CASSQVQENTEAFF. V usage is TRBV4-2 and J usage is TRBJ1-1; D perhaps matches TRBD1 (5 bases). With 1 base removed from V and 1 base from J, the gap between germline ends came to 7 bases. This CDR3 contains 14 residues. The germline gives CDR1 LGHNA, CDR2 YNFKEQ.

CDR3 coding DNA: TGTGCCAGCAGCTTAACAGGTTACAATGAGCAGTTCTTC. This encodes CASSLTGYNEQFF. The chain has TRBV7-4 and TRBJ2-1; the D gene is possibly TRBD1 (5 bases). Germline CDR1 and CDR2: SGHVT and SQSDAQ. The CDR3 runs to 13 residues. The ends were cut back, 2 bases at V and 4 bases at J, with 6 bases in the middle.

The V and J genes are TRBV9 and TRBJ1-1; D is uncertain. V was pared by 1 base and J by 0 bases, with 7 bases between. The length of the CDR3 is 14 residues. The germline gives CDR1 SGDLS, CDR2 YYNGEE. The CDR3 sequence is CASSVKGLNTEAFF. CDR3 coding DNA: TGTGCCAGCAGCGTAAAAGGGTTGAACACTGAAGCTTTCTTT.

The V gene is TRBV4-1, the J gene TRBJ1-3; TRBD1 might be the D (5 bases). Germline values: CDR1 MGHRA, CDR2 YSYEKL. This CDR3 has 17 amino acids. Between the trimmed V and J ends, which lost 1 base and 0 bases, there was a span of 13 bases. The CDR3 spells CASSQVPPGSSGNTIYF. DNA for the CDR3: TGCGCCAGCAGCCAAGTACCCCCAGGGAGCTCTGGAAACACCATATATTTT.

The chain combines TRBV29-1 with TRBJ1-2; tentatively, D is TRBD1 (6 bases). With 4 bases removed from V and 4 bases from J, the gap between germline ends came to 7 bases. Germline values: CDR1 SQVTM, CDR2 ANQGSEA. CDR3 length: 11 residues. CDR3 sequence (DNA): TGCAGCGTTGTGGACAGCTATGGCTACACCTTC. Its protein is CSVVDSYGYTF.

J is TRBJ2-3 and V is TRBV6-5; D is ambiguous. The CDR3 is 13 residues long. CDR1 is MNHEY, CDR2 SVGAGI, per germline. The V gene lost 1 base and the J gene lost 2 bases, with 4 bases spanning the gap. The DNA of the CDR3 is TGTGCCAGCAGTTACTGGCCCACAGATACGCAGTATTTT. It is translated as CASSYWPTDTQYF.

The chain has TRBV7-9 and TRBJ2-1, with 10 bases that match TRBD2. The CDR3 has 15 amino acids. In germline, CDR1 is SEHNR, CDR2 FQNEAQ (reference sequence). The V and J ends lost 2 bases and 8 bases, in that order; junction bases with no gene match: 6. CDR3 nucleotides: TGTGCCAGCAGCTTAACGGAGCGGGAGGGTTATGAGCAGTTCTTC. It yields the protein CASSLTEREGYEQFF.

CDR3 loop: CASSENSGLVLNEQFF. The CDR3 DNA sequence: TGTGCCAGCAGTGAGAATTCCGGACTAGTACTCAATGAGCAGTTCTTC. The rearrangement links TRBV25-1 to TRBJ2-1, with 7 nucleotides matching TRBD2. This CDR3 is 16 amino acids long. Germline CDR1 and CDR2: MGHDK and SYGVNS. With 3 bases clipped from V and 6 bases from J, the junction kept 11 bases outside the gene matches.

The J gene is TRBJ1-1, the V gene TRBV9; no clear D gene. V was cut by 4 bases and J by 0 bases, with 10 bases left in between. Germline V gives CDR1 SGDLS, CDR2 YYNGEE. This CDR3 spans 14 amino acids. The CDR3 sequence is CASSPGGMNTEAFF. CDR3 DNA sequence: TGTGCCAGCAGCCCAGGAGGGATGAACACTGAAGCTTTCTTT. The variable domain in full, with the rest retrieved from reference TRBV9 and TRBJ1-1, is DSGVTQTPKHLITATGQRVTLRCSPRSGDLSVYWYQQSLDQGLQFLIQYYNGEERAKGNILERFSAQQFPDLHSELNLSSLELGDSALYFCASSPGGMNTEAFFGQGTRLTVV.